This TCR beta chain was retrieved from a study of T cell responses to AZD1222 COVID-19 vaccine. Points from the study as a whole: Spike-specific TCR breadth and depth rose after two AZD1222 doses. Mostly white British, mostly female donors; authors suggested clonal diversity may be underestimated.

Libraries were prepared by immunoSEQ multiplex PCR; TCRdb keeps only in-frame clonotypes and omits some of them. Of about 90,000 clones listed, 85% were seen once; the top ten hold roughly 4.5%. With respect to this clone: Its antigen is unidentified.

The CDR3 runs to 19 residues. J is TRBJ2-6 and V is TRBV21-1; the tabulated D call, TRBD1, remains unverified against the DNA. TRBV21-1 is a pseudogene. This TCR derives from an adult who received the AZD1222 COVID-19 vaccine. The input for sequencing was peripheral blood, taken 28 days after the second AZD1222 dose. CDR3 sequence (DNA): TGTGCCAGCAACGATGACCCGGGACAGGACTCCTCTGGGGCCAACGTCCTGACTTTC. It yields the protein CASNDDPGQDSSGANVLTF.